This is a list of T cell receptor beta chains from one sample in a study of cytomegalovirus exposure and HLA in healthy donors. Here immunoSEQ multiplex PCR was the method, and the copy in TCRdb shows in-frame clones only, minus some. The sample carries under 250,000 clones, 82% recorded once. Sequenced: PBMCs. These receptors all come from a man aged 40-55 years in good health and CMV-seropositive. Both conserved end residues are part of each CDR3. D genes are given only for firm matches. Part of the rows lack a size; the others show once, few, many or a class for expanded clones.

D gene	V gene	J gene	clone size	CDR3 protein	CDR3 DNA
NA	TRBV10-3	TRBJ2-5	NA	CAISEGAATFQETQYF	TGTGCCATCAGTGAAGGGGCAGCCACTTTTCAAGAGACCCAGTACTTC
TRBD1	TRBV6-5	TRBJ1-4	NA	CASSSDRGHEKLFF	TGTGCCAGCAGTTCGGACAGGGGGCATGAAAAACTGTTTTTT
TRBD1	TRBV5-1	TRBJ2-3	NA	CASSRGQGAGDTQYF	TGCGCCAGCAGCAGGGGACAGGGGGCGGGGGATACGCAGTATTTT
TRBD1	TRBV5-1	TRBJ1-1	NA	CASSTNRGEAFF	TGCGCCAGCAGCACAAACAGGGGTGAAGCTTTCTTT
TRBD2	TRBV15	TRBJ2-5	NA	CATSPAAGVRGETQYF	TGTGCCACCAGCCCGGCAGCGGGAGTTCGTGGAGAGACCCAGTACTTC
NA	TRBV19	TRBJ2-5	NA	CASSPTKETQYF	TGTGCCAGTAGTCCGACTAAAGAGACCCAGTACTTC
TRBD1	TRBV29-1	TRBJ1-4	NA	CSVADRGVTEKLFF	TGCAGCGTTGCCGACAGGGGGGTGACTGAAAAACTGTTTTTT
NA	TRBV9	TRBJ1-1	NA	CASSVTDSGYTEAFF	TGTGCCAGCAGCGTTACCGACTCAGGGTACACTGAAGCTTTCTTT
NA	TRBV4-1	TRBJ2-7	NA	CASSQDLVRVYEQYF	TGCGCCAGCAGCCAAGATCTAGTCAGGGTCTACGAGCAGTACTTC
NA	TRBV19	TRBJ1-2	NA	CASSIRRRATYGYTF	TGTGCCAGTAGTATACGTAGGCGGGCTACCTATGGCTACACCTTC
TRBD2	TRBV27	TRBJ2-1	NA	CASSSGLGLAPNEQFF	TGTGCCAGCAGTTCAGGCCTGGGACTAGCCCCCAATGAGCAGTTCTTC
NA	TRBV9	TRBJ2-1	NA	CASSVGRVGNNEQFF	TGTGCCAGCAGCGTAGGGAGGGTAGGAAACAATGAGCAGTTCTTC
NA	TRBV4-1	TRBJ1-3	few	CASSQDPGVSGNTIYF	TGCGCCAGCAGCCAAGATCCGGGTGTCTCTGGAAACACCATATATTTT
TRBD2	TRBV11-3	TRBJ2-3	NA	CASRPGLGDTQYF	TGTGCCAGCCGACCGGGACTAGGGGATACGCAGTATTTT
NA	TRBV6-5	TRBJ1-5	few	CASRPRAYSNQPQHF	TGTGCCAGCAGGCCGAGGGCCTATAGCAATCAGCCCCAGCATTTT
NA	TRBV27	TRBJ2-2	NA	CASGLPGGGELFF	TGTGCCAGCGGACTACCAGGTGGCGGGGAGCTGTTTTTT
TRBD2	TRBV4-1	TRBJ2-7	NA	CASSQVLAGGPPPEQYF	TGCGCCAGCAGCCAAGTCCTAGCGGGAGGGCCCCCCCCCGAGCAGTACTTC
NA	TRBV6-6	TRBJ2-3	NA	CASSLIGTSTDTQYF	TGTGCCAGCAGTTTGATCGGGACTAGCACAGATACGCAGTATTTT
TRBD1	TRBV29-1	TRBJ2-1	NA	CSADPGQGSHAYNEQFF	TGCAGCGCCGACCCGGGACAGGGAAGTCATGCCTACAATGAGCAGTTCTTC
TRBD1	TRBV2	TRBJ1-6	NA	CASSGRDSNSPLHF	TGTGCCAGCAGCGGGAGGGACAGTAATTCACCCCTCCACTTT
NA	TRBV27	TRBJ2-1	NA	CASSLLLGSSYNEQFF	TGTGCCAGCAGTCTCCTGCTAGGGAGCTCCTACAATGAGCAGTTCTTC
NA	TRBV19	TRBJ1-5	NA	CASSIVQANQPQHF	TGTGCCAGTAGTATAGTACAGGCGAATCAGCCCCAGCATTTT
NA	TRBV6-5	TRBJ2-1	few	CASHRGGWGNEQFF	TGTGCCAGCCACAGGGGGGGATGGGGCAATGAGCAGTTCTTC